Listed here are 15 T cell receptor beta chains from one sample, sequenced in a study of post-analysis software for immune sequencing data. Antigens for these TCRs are unknown. Included in the TCR beta cDNA libraries were unique molecular identifiers. TCRdb fed the PCR reads into MiXCR, producing one record per CDR3 protein. The repertoire has approximately 690,000 distinct CDR3 sequences, approximately 60% of them found once; the top ten carry about 11%. Study results and limitations: Among 5 or 6 TRBV segments more frequent in patients than controls were TRBV5-6, TRBV5-1 and TRBV20-1.

The sample taken for sequencing was blood. The receptors stem from a girl aged 2-10 years with multiple sclerosis.

With respect to this clonotype: A much larger clone lies one base from this, so it may be a read error. The chain uses TRBV20-1 and TRBJ2-1; D is perhaps TRBD2 (6 bases). Deletions cut 2 bases from V and 7 bases from J, with 18 bases between. The CDR3 has 15 amino acids. Germline V gene sequence: CDR1 DFQATT, CDR2 SNEGSKA (reference sequence). CDR3 loop: CSARHLASDLNEQFF. The CDR3 nucleotides are TGCAGTGCTAGACACCTAGCGAGCGATTTAAATGAGCAGTTCTTC.

V is TRBV20-1 and J is TRBJ2-3; the D gene is possibly TRBD2 (5 bases). CDR1 is DFQATT, CDR2 SNEGSKA, per germline (reference sequence). This CDR3 is built from 13 residues. Trimming stripped 1 base from V and 3 bases from J, with 8 bases between. CDR3 sequence (DNA): TGCAGTGCTAGAGTGCGAGGGACAGATACGCAGTATTTT. It is translated as CSARVRGTDTQYF.

The V gene is TRBV4-2, the J gene TRBJ2-1, with 8 bases aligning to TRBD1. The CDR3 contains 17 residues. CDR1 LGHNA and CDR2 YNFKEQ come from the germline V gene. Unmatched junction bases numbered 10, after V lost 1 base and J lost 5 bases. The CDR3 DNA sequence: TGTGCCAGCAGCCAAGTAGGTCGGCAGGGGGCCAACAATGAGCAGTTCTTC. Its protein is CASSQVGRQGANNEQFF.

This chain joins TRBV7-9 and TRBJ2-3; the match to TRBD2 covers 8 bases. The germline CDR1 and CDR2 sequences are SEHNR and FQNEAQ (reference sequence). After removal of 3 bases from V and 6 bases from J, the junction contained 8 bases not matched to a gene. The CDR3 runs to 15 residues. The CDR3 nucleotides read TGTGCCAGCAGCTTTACCCCGGGAGGGCCGGATACGCAGTATTTT. As protein: CASSFTPGGPDTQYF.

The V and J genes are TRBV11-2 and TRBJ1-2; 7 bases map to TRBD1. CDR1 is SGHAT, CDR2 FQNNGV, per germline. The CDR3 runs 14 residues. The V gene end was trimmed by 1 base and the J gene end by 7 bases; junction bases not matched to a gene: 6. CDR3 region: CASSLVQTGIGYTF. The CDR3 region has the DNA TGTGCCAGCAGCTTAGTGCAGACAGGGATTGGCTACACCTTC.

V usage is TRBV15 and J usage is TRBJ1-4, with 11 positions matching TRBD1. The CDR3 consists of 19 residues. J was trimmed by 7 bases and V by 3 bases; bases with no gene match: 16. Germline loops: CDR1 LNHNV, CDR2 YYDKDF (reference sequence). The DNA of the CDR3 is TGTGCCACCAGCAGCCAACCCGGACAGGGGGCGGTGGGGATTGAAAAACTGTTTTTT. It specifies CATSSQPGQGAVGIEKLFF.

The chain employs TRBV20-1 and TRBJ2-1; D might be TRBD1 (5 bases). This CDR3 is built from 15 residues. V shed 3 bases and J shed 5 bases, with 17 bases lying between them. CDR1 is DFQATT, CDR2 SNEGSKA, per germline (reference sequence). The CDR3 loop is CSARGRGQGNNEQFF. The CDR3, as DNA: TGCAGTGCTAGGGGTCGTGGGCAGGGTAACAATGAGCAGTTCTTC.

The chain links TRBV20-1 to TRBJ2-7, with TRBD1 identical over 8 bases. V lost 2 bases and J lost 0; bases outside the gene matches: 6. This CDR3 spans 15 amino acids. Germline assignment: CDR1 DFQATT and CDR2 SNEGSKA (reference sequence). The CDR3 protein is CSARTGGILSYEQYF. In DNA, the CDR3 is TGCAGTGCTAGAACAGGGGGTATCCTCTCCTACGAGCAGTACTTC.

This chain links TRBV7-9 with TRBJ2-5; 7 bases agree with TRBD2. The CDR3 runs to 15 residues. J was trimmed by 2 bases and V by 5 bases; bases with no gene match: 8. Germline V gene data show CDR1 as SEHNR and CDR2 as FQNEAQ (reference sequence). The DNA of the CDR3 is TGTGCCAGCAGCCCCAGACTAGCCCCACAAGAGACCCAGTACTTC. The encoded protein is CASSPRLAPQETQYF.

In this sample, this clonotype turned up a few times. The genes are TRBV7-9 and TRBJ2-4; D is unclear. The DNA end is a closer match to TRBJ2-7, so the J assignment may be wrong. Per the germline V gene, CDR1 is SEHNR and CDR2 is FQNEAQ (reference sequence). The CDR3 spans 13 residues. The CDR3 sequence: CASSFETAHEQYF. The CDR3 DNA sequence: TGTGCCAGCAGCTTCGAGACCGCTCACGAGCAGTACTTC.

The chain recombines TRBV20-1 with TRBJ2-3, with D unclear. The germline V gene has CDR1 DFQATT and CDR2 SNEGSKA (reference sequence). The CDR3 is made up of 12 amino acids. Trimming removed 3 bases from V and 2 bases from J, with 6 bases in between. CDR3 in DNA: TGCAGTGCTAGGGCCCCCACAGATACGCAGTATTTT. Encoded protein: CSARAPTDTQYF.

The chain links TRBV12-3 or TRBV12-4 to TRBJ1-5; 9 bases map to TRBD1. V was pared by 5 bases and J by 5 bases, with 4 bases of the junction left unmatched. This CDR3 has 14 residues. CDR3 nucleotide sequence: TGTGCCAGCAGTCGACAGGGGGTTGATCAGCCCCAGCATTTT. Its translation is CASSRQGVDQPQHF.

The gene calls are TRBV7-2 and TRBJ2-1; unclear D gene. The CDR3 covers 13 residues. The ends were cut back, 3 bases at V and 11 bases at J, with 14 bases in the middle. The germline V gene encodes CDR1 SGHTA and CDR2 FQGNSA. The chain's CDR3 is CASSLAVPKQQFF. The CDR3 region has the DNA TGTGCCAGCAGCTTGGCGGTCCCAAAACAGCAGTTCTTC.

The chain recombines TRBV7-2 with TRBJ1-6; TRBD1 might be the D (5 bases). Trimming removed 1 base from V and 5 bases from J, with 15 bases in between. CDR1 and CDR2 from the germline V gene are SGHTA and FQGNSA. This CDR3 spans 17 amino acids. CDR3 residues: CASSLVGDGYHNSPLHF. The DNA of the CDR3 is TGTGCCAGCAGCTTAGTCGGGGACGGCTATCATAATTCACCCCTCCACTTT.

The rearrangement links TRBV20-1 to TRBJ2-6; D uncertain. This CDR3 is 14 amino acids long. Germline assignment: CDR1 DFQATT and CDR2 SNEGSKA (reference sequence). The ends were cut back, 6 bases at V and 0 bases at J, with 9 bases in the middle. The CDR3 protein is CSAPKVSGANVLTF. CDR3 in DNA: TGCAGTGCCCCCAAAGTCTCTGGGGCCAACGTCCTGACTTTC.